This TCR beta chain was captured by sequencing in a study of regulatory T cells. General study results and limits: Skewed V and J usage and few unique V-J pairs marked patient repertoires, most in Tregs. Control CD8+ cells showed a nonsignificant trend toward higher Shannon entropy than patient CD8+ cells.

Every patient with CD3G deficiency had evidence of autoimmunity. With respect to this clone: Its target is unknown.

After removal of 4 bases from V and 8 bases from J, the junction contained 6 bases not matched to a gene. Germline V CDR1 and CDR2: MDHEN, SYDVKM. CDR3 length: 14 amino acids. Amplification used 52 TRBV primers and 13 TRBJ primers. Sequenced by immunoSEQ multiplex PCR; TCRdb stores in-frame clones only, minus some. Here the sample spans 4,500 to 7,000 clones, more than 80% being singletons. This clonotype originated in a child aged 5 to 17 with CD3G deficiency. Sequenced: CD8+ T cells sorted from blood. The chain recombines TRBV28 with TRBJ2-1, with 9 bases matching TRBD1. DNA of the CDR3: TGTGCCAGCAGTTCAACAGGGGGCATCTATGAGCAGTTCTTC. Protein: CASSSTGGIYEQFF.